The 7 T cell receptor beta chains presented below share a single source sample, sequenced in a study of blood T cell repertoires in COVID-19. The assay was immunoSEQ multiplex PCR, and TCRdb's table has in-frame clones only and misses some. The repertoire has more than 120,000 clones, about 88% of them found once; the top ten carry roughly 2.6%. Sequencing used peripheral blood. The origin of the receptors is a human donor with acute or convalescent COVID-19. The donor label of this sample is uncertain.

V and J are TRBV28 and TRBJ1-2; D is uncertain. V dropped 1 base and J dropped 4 bases, with 7 bases sitting between them. CDR3 length: 13 residues. Germline V lookup: CDR1 MDHEN, CDR2 SYDVKM. CDR3 sequence reads: CASSLSYGYGYTF. The CDR3 DNA follows: TGTGCCAGCAGTTTATCCTACGGCTATGGCTACACCTTC.

The J gene is TRBJ1-4, the V gene TRBV27; possible D gene TRBD1, 6 bases. CDR3 length: 15 amino acids. The V end lost 8 bases, the J end lost 0 bases, and 13 bases lay between the germline ends. Per the germline V gene, CDR1 is MNHEY and CDR2 is SMNVEV (reference sequence). The DNA of the CDR3 is TGTGCCAGCTCATTTCACAGGGCAACTAATGAAAAACTGTTTTTT. Its protein is CASSFHRATNEKLFF.

This rearrangement joins TRBV5-4 to TRBJ2-1; TRBD2 might be the D (7 bases). The CDR3 is 14 amino acids. The germline gives CDR1 SGHNT, CDR2 YYREEE (reference sequence). Trimming removed 6 bases from V and 7 bases from J, with 17 bases in between. The CDR3 DNA reads as TGTGCCAGCAACTACAGGGCGGGAGATAATGAGCAGTTCTTC. It is translated as CASNYRAGDNEQFF.

In its sample, this clone was seen a few times. The chain joins TRBV4-3 to TRBJ1-4; no definite D call. V was cut by 1 base and J by 8 bases, with 17 bases left in between. The CDR3 is 16 amino acids. Germline lookup yields CDR1 LGHNA and CDR2 YSLEER. The CDR3 loop reads CASSQASEQRGEKLFF. CDR3 in DNA: TGCGCCAGCAGCCAAGCTTCTGAACAGAGAGGGGAAAAACTGTTTTTT.

Only one count was recorded for this clone. This sequence joins TRBV18 and TRBJ2-5, with D uncertain. The CDR3 is 12 residues long. Trimming took off 5 bases at V and 1 base at J, with 5 bases between the two ends. Looked up from germline, CDR1 is KGHSH and CDR2 is LQKENI. The CDR3 DNA reads as TGTGCCAGCTCAATTAGCCAAGAGACCCAGTACTTC. Protein: CASSISQETQYF.

V usage is TRBV6-4 and J usage is TRBJ1-1; D is unresolved. This CDR3 is 14 amino acids long. The germline V gene encodes CDR1 MRHNA and CDR2 SNTAGT. Trimming removed 7 bases from V and 0 bases from J, with 12 bases in between. The CDR3 region is CASNPPGVNTEAFF. CDR3 sequence (DNA): TGTGCCAGCAACCCCCCAGGCGTGAACACTGAAGCTTTCTTT.

V is TRBV28 and J is TRBJ1-2, with 8 positions matching TRBD1. Per the germline V gene, CDR1 is MDHEN and CDR2 is SYDVKM. The V gene end was trimmed by 5 bases and the J gene end by 2 bases; junction bases not matched to a gene: 10. The CDR3 extends over 16 amino acids. CDR3 in amino acids: CASSIAGTGGNYGYTF. The CDR3 coding sequence is TGTGCCAGCAGTATCGCCGGGACAGGAGGAAACTATGGCTACACCTTC.